Listed below are T cell receptor beta chains from one sample, sequenced in a study of blood T cell repertoires in COVID-19. TCRdb's table, derived via immunoSEQ multiplex PCR, lists solely in-frame clones and lacks some. The sample has under 500,000 clones, over 75% seen once; the top ten hold around 1.1%. The sample taken for sequencing was PBMCs or T cells enriched from blood (not recorded which). The receptors shown here come from a man aged 30 to 45 who had recovered from COVID-19. The CDR3 runs from the conserved cysteine through the conserved F or W. A D gene is named only where the DNA matches it firmly. Expanded clones get a size class; other rows say once, few or many, or leave the size out.

J gene: TRBJ2-7
V gene: TRBV7-9
D gene: TRBD2
clone size: once
CDR3 DNA: TGTGCCAGCAGCGCCAGCGGGAGGGCCGAAGAGCAGTACTTC
CDR3 protein: CASSASGRAEEQYF

J gene: TRBJ2-5
V gene: TRBV29-1
D gene: TRBD1
clone size: NA
CDR3 DNA: TGCAGCGTTGAAAGGGACAGGGGTTATGAGACCCAGTACTTC
CDR3 protein: CSVERDRGYETQYF

J gene: TRBJ2-7
V gene: TRBV7-2
D gene: TRBD1
clone size: NA
CDR3 DNA: TGTGCCAGCAGCCCCCCCACAGGGGCCCGCTACGAGCAGTACTTC
CDR3 protein: CASSPPTGARYEQYF

J gene: TRBJ2-5
V gene: TRBV5-4
D gene: TRBD1
clone size: NA
CDR3 DNA: TGTGCCAGCAGCTCAGCGGCAGACAGGGGTTTGGGAGAGACCCAGTACTTC
CDR3 protein: CASSSAADRGLGETQYF

J gene: TRBJ2-7
V gene: TRBV27
D gene: NA
clone size: NA
CDR3 DNA: TGTGCCAGCAGTTTCGGACAGCTTTCCTACGAGCAGTACTTC
CDR3 protein: CASSFGQLSYEQYF

J gene: TRBJ2-7
V gene: TRBV7-3
D gene: TRBD2
clone size: NA
CDR3 DNA: TGTGCCAGCAGCCCTAGCGGGCTCTCCTACGAGCAGTACTTC
CDR3 protein: CASSPSGLSYEQYF

J gene: TRBJ2-7
V gene: TRBV27
D gene: TRBD2
clone size: NA
CDR3 DNA: TGTGCCAGCAGTCCCATCCCAGCGGGAGCCTACGAGCAGTACTTC
CDR3 protein: CASSPIPAGAYEQYF

J gene: TRBJ2-5
V gene: TRBV11-2
D gene: TRBD1
clone size: NA
CDR3 DNA: TGTGCCAGCAGCTTAGAGTCGGGGACAGTTAAAGAGACCCAGTACTTC
CDR3 protein: CASSLESGTVKETQYF

J gene: TRBJ1-5
V gene: TRBV2
D gene: NA
clone size: many
CDR3 DNA: TGTGCCAGCAGACCAAGGACTTCAGGTTCGCCCCAGCATTTT
CDR3 protein: CASRPRTSGSPQHF

J gene: TRBJ2-7
V gene: TRBV11-2
D gene: TRBD2
clone size: NA
CDR3 DNA: TGTGCCAGCAGCTTAGCGGGGGGGGCCTACGAGCAGTACTTC
CDR3 protein: CASSLAGGAYEQYF

J gene: TRBJ2-1
V gene: TRBV19
D gene: TRBD2
clone size: NA
CDR3 DNA: TGTGCCAGTAGTTCCCACCTCGGACTAGCGGGGAGCCCAAGCTCCTACAATGAGCAGTTCTTC
CDR3 protein: CASSSHLGLAGSPSSYNEQFF

J gene: TRBJ2-2
V gene: TRBV6-6
D gene: NA
clone size: NA
CDR3 DNA: TGTGCCAGCAGCCCCCTTCAAGCGGGCACCGGGGAGCTGTTTTTT
CDR3 protein: CASSPLQAGTGELFF

J gene: TRBJ1-2
V gene: TRBV28
D gene: TRBD1
clone size: NA
CDR3 DNA: TGTGCCAGCAGTTGGGGGGACAGAGTTGACTATGGCTACACCTTC
CDR3 protein: CASSWGDRVDYGYTF

J gene: TRBJ2-7
V gene: TRBV7-3
D gene: NA
clone size: NA
CDR3 DNA: TGTGCCAGCAGCTTAAGGGTCGATGGGCGGGGGCGGATCTACGAGCAGTACTTC
CDR3 protein: CASSLRVDGRGRIYEQYF

J gene: TRBJ2-7
V gene: TRBV6-5
D gene: TRBD2
clone size: NA
CDR3 DNA: TGTGCCAGCAGAAAGGCTAGCGGCTACGAGCAGTACTTC
CDR3 protein: CASRKASGYEQYF

J gene: TRBJ1-2
V gene: TRBV4-1
D gene: NA
clone size: NA
CDR3 DNA: TGCGCCAGCAGCCCAAGGACAGAACCCTATGGCTACACCTTC
CDR3 protein: CASSPRTEPYGYTF

J gene: TRBJ2-7
V gene: TRBV24-1
D gene: TRBD2
clone size: NA
CDR3 DNA: TGTGCCACCAGTGATGCGGGGGCCTACGAGCAGTACTTC
CDR3 protein: CATSDAGAYEQYF

J gene: TRBJ1-5
V gene: TRBV28
D gene: NA
clone size: NA
CDR3 DNA: TGTGCCAGCAGTTCGTTAGGAGGGGCGAGAGATCAGCCCCAGCATTTT
CDR3 protein: CASSSLGGARDQPQHF

J gene: TRBJ2-3
V gene: TRBV5-1
D gene: NA
clone size: NA
CDR3 DNA: TGCGCCAGCCGCCAGAGTACGGGGAGGTTTATCACAGATACGCAGTATTTT
CDR3 protein: CASRQSTGRFITDTQYF

J gene: TRBJ1-5
V gene: TRBV27
D gene: TRBD1
clone size: NA
CDR3 DNA: TGTGCCAGCAGTTCGGACAGGGTTAACTATCAGCCCCAGCATTTT
CDR3 protein: CASSSDRVNYQPQHF

J gene: TRBJ1-6
V gene: TRBV27
D gene: TRBD1
clone size: NA
CDR3 DNA: TGTGCCAGCAGTTTATCTGACAGGGGGAGCAATTCACCCCTCCACTTT
CDR3 protein: CASSLSDRGSNSPLHF

J gene: TRBJ2-1
V gene: TRBV28
D gene: TRBD1
clone size: NA
CDR3 DNA: TGTGCCAGCACCTTAAAAATTAGACCGGGACAGGGAAGATCTAGCTCCTACAATGAGCAGTTCTTC
CDR3 protein: CASTLKIRPGQGRSSSYNEQFF